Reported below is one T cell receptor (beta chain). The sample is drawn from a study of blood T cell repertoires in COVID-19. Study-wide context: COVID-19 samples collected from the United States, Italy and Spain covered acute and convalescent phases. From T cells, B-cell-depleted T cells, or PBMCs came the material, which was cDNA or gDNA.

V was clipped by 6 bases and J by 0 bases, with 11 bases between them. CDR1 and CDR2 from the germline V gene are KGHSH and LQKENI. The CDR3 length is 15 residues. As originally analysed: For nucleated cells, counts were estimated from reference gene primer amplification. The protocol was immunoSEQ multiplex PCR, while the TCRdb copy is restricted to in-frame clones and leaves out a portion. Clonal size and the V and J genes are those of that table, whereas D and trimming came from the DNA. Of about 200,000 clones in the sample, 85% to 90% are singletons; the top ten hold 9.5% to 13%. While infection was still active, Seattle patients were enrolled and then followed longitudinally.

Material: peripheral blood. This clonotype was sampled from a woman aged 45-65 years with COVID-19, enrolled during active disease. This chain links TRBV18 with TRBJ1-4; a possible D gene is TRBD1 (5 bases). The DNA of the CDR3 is TGTGCCAGCTCCCTTAGGGGTGCAACTAATGAAAAACTGTTTTTT. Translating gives CASSLRGATNEKLFF.